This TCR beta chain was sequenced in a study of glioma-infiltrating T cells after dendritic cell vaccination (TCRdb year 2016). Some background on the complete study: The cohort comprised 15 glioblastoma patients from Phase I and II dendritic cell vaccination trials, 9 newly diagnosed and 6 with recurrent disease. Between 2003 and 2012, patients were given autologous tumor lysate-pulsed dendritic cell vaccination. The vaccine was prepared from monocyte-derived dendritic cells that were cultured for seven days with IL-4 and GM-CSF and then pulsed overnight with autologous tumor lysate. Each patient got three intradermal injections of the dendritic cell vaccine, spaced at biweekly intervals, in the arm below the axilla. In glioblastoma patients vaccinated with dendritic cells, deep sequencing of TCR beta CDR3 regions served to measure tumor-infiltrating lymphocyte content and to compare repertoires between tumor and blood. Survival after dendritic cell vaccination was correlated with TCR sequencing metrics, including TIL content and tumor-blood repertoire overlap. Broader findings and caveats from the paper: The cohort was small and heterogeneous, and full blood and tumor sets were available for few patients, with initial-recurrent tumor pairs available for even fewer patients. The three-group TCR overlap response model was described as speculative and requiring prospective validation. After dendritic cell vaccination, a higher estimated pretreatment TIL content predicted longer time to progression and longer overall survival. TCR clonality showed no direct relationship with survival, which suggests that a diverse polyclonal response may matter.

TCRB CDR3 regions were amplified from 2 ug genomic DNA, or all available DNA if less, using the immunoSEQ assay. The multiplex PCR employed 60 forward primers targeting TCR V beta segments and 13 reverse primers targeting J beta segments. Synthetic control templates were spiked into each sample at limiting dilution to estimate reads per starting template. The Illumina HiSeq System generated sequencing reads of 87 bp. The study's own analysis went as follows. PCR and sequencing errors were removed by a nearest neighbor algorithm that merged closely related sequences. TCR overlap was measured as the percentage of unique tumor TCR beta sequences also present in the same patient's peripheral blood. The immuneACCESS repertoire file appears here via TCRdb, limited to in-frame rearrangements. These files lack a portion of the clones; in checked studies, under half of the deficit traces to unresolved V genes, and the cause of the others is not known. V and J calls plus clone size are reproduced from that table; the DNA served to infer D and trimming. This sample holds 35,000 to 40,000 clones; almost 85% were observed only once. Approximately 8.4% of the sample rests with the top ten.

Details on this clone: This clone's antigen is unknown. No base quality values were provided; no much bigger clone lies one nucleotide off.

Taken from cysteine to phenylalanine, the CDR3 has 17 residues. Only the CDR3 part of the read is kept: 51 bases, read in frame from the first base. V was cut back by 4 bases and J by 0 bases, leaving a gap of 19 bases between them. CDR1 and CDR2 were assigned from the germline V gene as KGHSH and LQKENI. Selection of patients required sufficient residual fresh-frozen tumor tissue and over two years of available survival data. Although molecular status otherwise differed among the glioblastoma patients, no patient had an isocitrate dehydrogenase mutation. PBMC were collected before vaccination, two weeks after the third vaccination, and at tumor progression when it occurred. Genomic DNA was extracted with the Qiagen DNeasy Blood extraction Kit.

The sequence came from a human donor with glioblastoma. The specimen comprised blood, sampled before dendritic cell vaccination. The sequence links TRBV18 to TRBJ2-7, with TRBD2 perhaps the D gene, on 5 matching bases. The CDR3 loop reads CASSLGVGGHDSYEQYF. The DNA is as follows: TGTGCCAGCTCACTGGGAGTTGGCGGGCATGACTCCTACGAGCAGTACTTC.